This TCR beta chain emerged from a study of neoadjuvant anti-PD-1 for oral cavity cancer. PBMC libraries mostly used 400 to 550 ng of input genomic DNA, with six replicates per sample. Produced via immunoSEQ multiplex PCR; TCRdb's table is partial and in-frame only. The table includes over 15,000 clones, about 60% detected once. V shed 3 bases and J 2 bases; nucleotides not matched to a gene: 6. The germline V gene has CDR1 SGHRS and CDR2 YFSETQ. The CDR3 is 16 amino acids. The chain recombines TRBV5-1 with TRBJ2-2; 8 positions agree with TRBD2. The material sequenced was PBMCs, taken before nivolumab (anti-PD-1) treatment. The receptor was derived from a person between 40 and 79 years old with oral cavity squamous cell carcinoma. In DNA, the CDR3 is TGCGCCAGCAGCTCCGGGACTAGGGGAAACACCGGGGAGCTGTTTTTT. It is translated as CASSSGTRGNTGELFF.